Each of the 26 T cell receptor beta chains below was sequenced from the same sample in a study of shared clonotypes between healthy human individuals. Profiled with immunoSEQ multiplex PCR; TCRdb holds only in-frame clones, not every one. The data hold 1.6 million or so clones, with around 97% observed a single time. Sequenced sample: naive CD4+ T cells sorted from blood. As to subset: CD45RA+ positively selected. The receptors derive from a man aged 30 to 39 in good health.

Of note for this clone: This specimen includes other DNA sequences encoding the same CDR3. The chain uses TRBV7-9 and TRBJ2-7, with D possibly matching TRBD2 (6 bases). Deletions cut 4 bases from V and 4 bases from J, with 8 bases between. Germline V gives CDR1 SEHNR, CDR2 FQNEAQ (reference sequence). This CDR3 contains 12 residues. The CDR3 DNA sequence: TGTGCCAGCAGCTCGGGGGTTTACGAGCAGTACTTC. Its protein product is CASSSGVYEQYF. The complete variable domain, with remaining parts taken from reference TRBV7-9 and TRBJ2-7, reads DTGVSQNPRHKITKRGQNVTFRCDPISEHNRLYWYRQTLGQGPEFLTYFQNEAQLEKSRLLSDRFSAERPKGSFSTLEIQRTEQGDSAMYLCASSSGVYEQYFGPGTRLTVT.

V gene TRBV10-3 combines with J gene TRBJ2-7; D may be TRBD2 (6 bases). Germline V gives CDR1 ENHRY, CDR2 SYGVKD. The CDR3 loop spans 14 amino acids. V lost 10 bases to trimming and J lost 3 bases, with 19 bases between them. The chain's CDR3 is CATAEGGRDYEQYF. As DNA, the CDR3 is TGTGCCACAGCCGAGGGAGGAAGAGACTACGAGCAGTACTTC.

The chain carries TRBV6-6 and TRBJ2-7, with D maybe TRBD2 (6 bases). Trimming took off 2 bases at V and 5 bases at J, with 16 bases between the two ends. This CDR3 has 15 amino acids. Germline V gives CDR1 MNHNY, CDR2 SVGAGI (reference sequence). DNA for the CDR3: TGTGCCAGCAGTTACAAAGTGTCTCGGGAGAACGAGCAGTACTTC. Amino acids: CASSYKVSRENEQYF.

The rearrangement uses TRBV10-2 and TRBJ2-6; possibly TRBD1 for D (6 bases). CDR3 size: 16 residues. Per the germline V gene, CDR1 is WSHSY and CDR2 is SAAADI. Trimming removed 4 bases from V and 2 bases from J, with 12 bases in between. The CDR3 loop is CASSGRTVAGANVLTF. The DNA of the CDR3 is TGCGCCAGCAGTGGAAGGACAGTCGCTGGGGCCAACGTCCTGACTTTC.

V gene TRBV30 combines with J gene TRBJ2-1, with a weak D call TRBD2 (6 bases). V lost 5 bases and J lost 9, with 11 bases in between. The CDR3 contains 11 residues. Looked up from germline, CDR1 is GTSNPN and CDR2 is SVGIG (reference sequence). CDR3 in DNA: TGTGCCTGGGGGGGACTCAGTGAGCAGTTCTTC. It is translated as CAWGGLSEQFF.

The chain combines TRBV12-5 with TRBJ2-2; 9 bases are shared with TRBD1. Germline V gene data show CDR1 as LGHNT and CDR2 as FRNRAP. The CDR3 spans 19 residues. The junction had 12 bases not matched to a gene; V was cut back by 4 bases and J by 0 bases. The CDR3 loop is CASGSQSLQGAANTGELFF. The CDR3 nucleotides are TGTGCTAGTGGTTCACAGAGCCTACAGGGGGCCGCGAACACCGGGGAGCTGTTTTTT.

This chain connects TRBV5-1 to TRBJ2-2, with no clear D. Germline-derived CDR1 and CDR2 are SGHRS and YFSETQ. The V and J ends lost 4 bases and 7 bases respectively, with 11 bases between them. There are 13 residues in the CDR3. Here the CDR3 reads CASSIDGFGELFF. CDR3 in DNA: TGCGCCAGCAGCATAGACGGTTTCGGGGAGCTGTTTTTT.

The rearrangement joins TRBV27 to TRBJ1-1; D is unresolved. Germline values: CDR1 MNHEY, CDR2 SMNVEV (reference sequence). The CDR3 is 13 residues long. V was shortened by 5 bases and J by 1 base, with 8 bases between the two germline ends. The CDR3, as DNA: TGTGCCAGCAGTGGGCAGTGGAACACTGAAGCTTTCTTT. Its translation is CASSGQWNTEAFF.

CDR3: CAWNMPGQGASYSGNTIYF. The DNA for the CDR3 is TGTGCCTGGAATATGCCGGGACAGGGGGCCTCTTACTCTGGAAACACCATATATTTT. The chain links TRBV30 to TRBJ1-3; 12 nucleotides match TRBD1. Germline-derived CDR1 and CDR2 are GTSNPN and SVGIG (reference sequence). V shed 4 bases and J 0 bases; nucleotides not matched to a gene: 13. The CDR3 contains 19 residues.

The rearrangement joins TRBV7-2 to TRBJ2-2; 12 nucleotides line up with TRBD2. This CDR3 contains 14 residues. The V gene end was trimmed by 6 bases and the J gene end by 5 bases; junction bases not matched to a gene: 1. Germline loops: CDR1 SGHTA, CDR2 FQGNSA. The chain's CDR3 is CASSGLAGTGELFF. Written as DNA, the CDR3 is TGTGCCAGCAGTGGACTAGCGGGAACCGGGGAGCTGTTTTTT.

V gene TRBV2 combines with J gene TRBJ2-1; 7 bases fit TRBD2. The length of the CDR3 is 12 residues. Germline V gives CDR1 SNHLY, CDR2 FYNNEI. V gave up 4 bases and J gave up 9 bases; unmatched junction bases: 3. DNA of the CDR3: TGTGCCAGCAGTGCCGGACTAGGTGAGCAGTTCTTC. It codes for CASSAGLGEQFF.

This chain connects TRBV5-4 to TRBJ2-4; a possible D gene is TRBD2 (5 bases). The CDR3 is made up of 16 amino acids. The germline gives CDR1 SGHNT, CDR2 YYREEE (reference sequence). V was shortened by 0 bases and J by 0 bases, with 10 bases between the two germline ends. CDR3 nucleotide sequence: TGTGCCAGCAGCTTGGGAGCGGACCTAGCCAAAAACATTCAGTACTTC. It specifies CASSLGADLAKNIQYF.

The chain couples TRBV5-4 to TRBJ2-5, with D possibly TRBD2 on 5 matching bases. The CDR3 is 13 residues long. Trimming took 6 bases from V and 4 from J, leaving 13 bases between them. CDR1 SGHNT and CDR2 YYREEE come from the germline V gene (reference sequence). CDR3 DNA sequence: TGTGCCAGCACTCGGGAACAGAGAGAGACCCAGTACTTC. As protein: CASTREQRETQYF. The complete variable domain, with remaining parts taken from reference TRBV5-4 and TRBJ2-5, reads ETGVTQSPTHLIKTRGQQVTLRCSSQSGHNTVSWYQQALGQGPQFIFQYYREEENGRGNFPPRFSGLQFPNYSSELNVNALELDDSALYLCASTREQRETQYFGPGTRLLVL.

This chain links TRBV10-1 with TRBJ2-5; TRBD2 matches 9 bases. CDR1 and CDR2 from the germline V gene are WNHNN and SYGVQD (reference sequence). V trimming: 7 bases; J trimming: 1 base; junction bases outside the gene matches: 7. The CDR3 consists of 15 residues. The CDR3 DNA sequence: TGCGCCAGCACTCGACTAGCGGAGACCCAAGAGACCCAGTACTTC. Its protein product is CASTRLAETQETQYF.

A word on this clone: Relative to the germline gene, one junction end is altered; a read error may explain this. This rearrangement joins TRBV28 to TRBJ2-1; 13 nucleotides agree with TRBD2. The CDR3 is made up of 14 amino acids. From germline, CDR1 is MDHEN and CDR2 SYDVKM. The CDR3 nucleotides are TGTGCCAGCAGTTTACGGACTAGCGGGAGAGCAGGAGTCTTC. Residues: CASSLRTSGRAGVF.

In regard to this clone: Other DNA sequences in this sample translate to the same CDR3. The chain recombines TRBV11-3 with TRBJ2-7; 8 nucleotides line up with TRBD1. This CDR3 contains 13 residues. Germline CDR1 is SGHNT and CDR2 is YENEEA. V trimming: 4 bases; J trimming: 4 bases; junction bases outside the gene matches: 3. The DNA for the CDR3 is TGTGCCAGCAGCTCCGGACAGGGATACGAGCAGTACTTC. Translating gives CASSSGQGYEQYF.

V usage is TRBV28 and J usage is TRBJ1-4, with TRBD1 identical over 9 bases. Unmatched junction bases numbered 6, after V lost 3 bases and J lost 7 bases. The CDR3 loop spans 15 amino acids. Germline-derived CDR1 and CDR2 are MDHEN and SYDVKM. CDR3 loop: CASSFRDRVSEKLFF. CDR3 DNA: TGTGCCAGCAGTTTTCGGGACAGGGTGTCTGAAAAACTGTTTTTT. Combining the CDR3 with reference TRBV28 and TRBJ1-4 gives the whole variable domain DVKVTQSSRYLVKRTGEKVFLECVQDMDHENMFWYRQDPGLGLRLIYFSYDVKMKEKGDIPEGYSVSREKKERFSLILESASTNQTSMYLCASSFRDRVSEKLFFGSGTQLSVL.

The chain is built from TRBV9 and TRBJ2-7; 7 positions match TRBD2. V lost 1 base, J lost 4 bases, and 5 bases stayed unmatched. CDR1 is SGDLS and CDR2 is YYNGEE in the germline V gene. This CDR3 spans 14 amino acids. As DNA, the CDR3 is TGTGCCAGCAGCGTAACTGGACTAGGGTACGAGCAGTACTTC. This gives the protein CASSVTGLGYEQYF.

The CDR3 reads CASSHDISSYEQYF. The DNA of the CDR3 is TGTGCCAGCAGTCACGACATAAGCTCCTACGAGCAGTACTTC. The rearrangement uses TRBV13 and TRBJ2-7, with D unclear. The germline V gene has CDR1 PRHDT and CDR2 FYEKMQ (reference sequence). The ends were cut back, 6 bases at V and 0 bases at J, with 12 bases in the middle. The length of the CDR3 is 14 residues.

The V and J genes are TRBV5-1 and TRBJ2-2; 7 nucleotides match TRBD2. With V trimmed by 0 bases and J by 0 bases, 5 bases remained unmatched. The CDR3 is made up of 17 amino acids. Germline V lookup: CDR1 SGHRS, CDR2 YFSETQ. The CDR3 sequence is CASSLVLAGANTGELFF. The CDR3 nucleotides read TGCGCCAGCAGCTTGGTGTTAGCGGGCGCGAACACCGGGGAGCTGTTTTTT.

The chain couples TRBV28 to TRBJ1-3; tentative D call: TRBD1 (5 bases). CDR1 is MDHEN and CDR2 is SYDVKM in the germline V gene. V gave up 5 bases and J gave up 2 bases, with 13 bases separating them. The CDR3 is 15 residues long. The DNA of the CDR3 is TGTGCCAGCAGTCTCCTCTGGGGGGCTGGAAACACCATATATTTT. This sequence encodes CASSLLWGAGNTIYF.

This clone was recorded only once. This chain connects TRBV4-3 to TRBJ2-5; 8 nucleotides align to TRBD1. Looked up from germline, CDR1 is LGHNA and CDR2 is YSLEER. The CDR3 extends over 15 amino acids. V shed 1 base, J shed 2 bases, and the junction held 3 bases outside the gene matches. The CDR3: CASSQGDRGQETQYF. CDR3 bases: TGCGCCAGCAGCCAAGGCGACAGGGGTCAAGAGACCCAGTACTTC.

The J gene is TRBJ2-1, the V gene TRBV11-2, with 12 nucleotides matching TRBD2. The trim removed 6 bases at V and 8 bases at J, leaving 8 bases unmatched. The CDR3 contains 15 residues. Germline loops: CDR1 SGHAT, CDR2 FQNNGV. The CDR3 here is CASRRTSGIPHEQFF. The CDR3 nucleotides are TGTGCCAGCAGGAGGACTAGCGGGATCCCCCATGAGCAGTTCTTC. The full variable domain, rest sourced from reference TRBV11-2 and TRBJ2-1, is EAGVAQSPRYKIIEKRQSVAFWCNPISGHATLYWYQQILGQGPKLLIQFQNNGVVDDSQLPKDRFSAERLKGVDSTLKIQPAKLEDSAVYLCASRRTSGIPHEQFFGPGTRLTVL.

This chain connects TRBV2 to TRBJ1-5; D remains ambiguous. V dropped 6 bases and J dropped 6 bases, with 15 bases sitting between them. Germline V lookup: CDR1 SNHLY, CDR2 FYNNEI. This CDR3 is 14 amino acids long. The CDR3 nucleotides read TGTGCCAGCAGGGAAACTGCGAGAATTCAGCCCCAGCATTTT. This encodes CASRETARIQPQHF.

V and J are TRBV28 and TRBJ2-1, with 8 bases aligning to TRBD2. J lost 4 bases, V lost 7 bases, and 6 bases had no gene match. Germline CDR1 is MDHEN and CDR2 is SYDVKM. CDR3 length: 14 residues. For the CDR3, the DNA is TGTGCCAGCACCCTGGGCGGGGGGTACAATGAGCAGTTCTTC. Its translation is CASTLGGGYNEQFF.

Worth noting for this clone: Different DNA sequences within this sample yield the same CDR3. V usage is TRBV29-1 and J usage is TRBJ2-3; TRBD1 might be the D (5 bases). The CDR3 consists of 14 residues. V was cut by 2 bases and J by 2 bases, with 11 bases left in between. Germline values: CDR1 SQVTM, CDR2 ANQGSEA. Here the CDR3 reads CSVERQGSTDTQYF. The CDR3 bases are TGCAGCGTTGAAAGGCAGGGTTCCACAGATACGCAGTATTTT.